This entry features one T cell receptor beta chain sequence. Its antigen remains unidentified. 5'RACE template switching added a universal primer site and UMIs to TCR cDNA. TCRdb ran MiXCR on the 5' RACE reads and lists one entry per CDR3 protein. The sample records fewer than 450,000 distinct CDR3 sequences, about 9.9% being singletons. V was shortened by 4 bases and J by 4 bases, with 14 bases between the two germline ends. The CDR3 length is 15 residues. From germline, CDR1 is SGHRS and CDR2 YFSETQ. This entry is derived from a study of T cells after yellow fever vaccination. Overall study results and limits: Boosting was followed by the reappearance of most primary-vaccination clones (roughly 95% CD4, around 90% CD8). Abundant clonotypes (contaminants from the bulk population) could be present in FACS-sorted repertoires.

The gene calls are TRBV5-1 and TRBJ2-2, with TRBD2 as a possible D gene (5 bases). This specimen consisted of PBMCs, obtained on the day of the first yellow fever vaccination. This TCR came from a man in his late teens or twenties who received the YFV17D yellow fever vaccine. The CDR3 DNA reads TGCGCCAGCAGCCCCTTACTAGACGCCACCGGGGAGCTGTTTTTT. Residues: CASSPLLDATGELFF. The full variable domain, completed using reference TRBV5-1 and TRBJ2-2, is KAGVTQTPRYLIKTRGQQVTLSCSPISGHRSVSWYQQTPGQGLQFLFEYFSETQRNKGNFPGRFSGRQFSNSRSEMNVSTLELGDSALYLCASSPLLDATGELFFGEGSRLTVL.